Included here is one T cell receptor (beta chain) sequence, with context. The sample comes from a study of blood T cell repertoires in COVID-19. Study-level information: Acute-phase and convalescent COVID-19 samples originated in the United States, Italy and Spain.

Patients from Seattle were sampled longitudinally, starting during active infection. Original methodology: Reference gene primer amplification gave nucleated cell count estimates. Sequenced by immunoSEQ multiplex PCR; TCRdb stores in-frame clones only, minus some. V, J and clone size were drawn from that table, and D and trimming were deduced from the DNA. Of under 450,000 clones in the sample, 88% were seen once. Germline lookup yields CDR1 SGHVS and CDR2 FQNEAQ. The CDR3 length is 13 residues. With 2 bases removed from V and 5 bases from J, the gap between germline ends came to 7 bases. Sequencing was done on a sample of peripheral blood. The sequence came from a woman aged 45-59 years with COVID-19, enrolled during active disease. The chain has TRBV7-8 and TRBJ2-1; the D is unclear. CDR3 bases: TGTGCCAGCAGCTTAAGTCAGAACAATGAGCAGTTCTTC. Amino acids: CASSLSQNNEQFF.